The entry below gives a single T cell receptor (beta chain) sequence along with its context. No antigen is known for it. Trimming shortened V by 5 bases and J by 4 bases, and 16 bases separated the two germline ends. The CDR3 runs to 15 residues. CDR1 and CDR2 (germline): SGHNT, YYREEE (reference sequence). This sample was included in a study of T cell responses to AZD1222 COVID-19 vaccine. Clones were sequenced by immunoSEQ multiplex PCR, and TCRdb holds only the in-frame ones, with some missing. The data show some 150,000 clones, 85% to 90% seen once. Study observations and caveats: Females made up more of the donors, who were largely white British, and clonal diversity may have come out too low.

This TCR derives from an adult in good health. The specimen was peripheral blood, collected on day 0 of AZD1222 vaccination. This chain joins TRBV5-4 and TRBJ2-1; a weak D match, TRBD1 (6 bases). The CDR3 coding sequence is TGTGCCAGCAGTCCACAGGGTTATCAGTACAATGAGCAGTTCTTC. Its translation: CASSPQGYQYNEQFF.